These T cell receptor beta chains were read from a single sample in a study of CD8 T cells in ankylosing spondylitis. TCRdb reprocessed the 5' RACE reads via MiXCR and lists one record per CDR3 protein. The data show approximately 220,000 distinct CDR3 sequences, roughly a tenth seen once. Sequences were obtained from blood, either unsorted or a sorted T cell fraction (not recorded which). Every receptor here comes from a male donor with ankylosing spondylitis or in good health (not recorded which). The CDR3 runs from the conserved cysteine through the conserved F or W. Fields, in order: CDR3 protein, D gene, J gene, CDR3 length, clone size, V gene. The D gene is left open where the match is weak. Clone sizes are given selectively: once, few, many, or a class where the clone is expanded.

CDR3 protein: CASSTSGGAIADTQYF; D gene: TRBD2; J gene: TRBJ2-3; CDR3 length: 16; clone size: NA; V gene: TRBV5-1
CDR3 protein: CASSLLIGGRNEQFF; D gene: NA; J gene: TRBJ2-1; CDR3 length: 15; clone size: many; V gene: TRBV5-1
CDR3 protein: CSAPSQGAHTEAFF; D gene: TRBD1; J gene: TRBJ1-1; CDR3 length: 14; clone size: many; V gene: TRBV20-1
CDR3 protein: CASSARGRDEQFF; D gene: NA; J gene: TRBJ2-1; CDR3 length: 13; clone size: many; V gene: TRBV9
CDR3 protein: CASTGTGNEQFF; D gene: TRBD1; J gene: TRBJ2-1; CDR3 length: 12; clone size: many; V gene: TRBV5-1
CDR3 protein: CASSHDLALENIQYF; D gene: NA; J gene: TRBJ2-4; CDR3 length: 15; clone size: many; V gene: TRBV5-1
CDR3 protein: CASSQSNQPQHF; D gene: NA; J gene: TRBJ1-5; CDR3 length: 12; clone size: few; V gene: TRBV3-1
CDR3 protein: CASSPDLLREGYTF; D gene: NA; J gene: TRBJ1-2; CDR3 length: 14; clone size: many; V gene: TRBV4-2
CDR3 protein: CASSLEGSKTQYF; D gene: NA; J gene: TRBJ2-5; CDR3 length: 13; clone size: many; V gene: TRBV7-3
CDR3 protein: CASTLGTANQPQHF; D gene: TRBD1; J gene: TRBJ1-5; CDR3 length: 14; clone size: NA; V gene: TRBV3-1
CDR3 protein: CASSKGLGGEETQYF; D gene: TRBD2; J gene: TRBJ2-5; CDR3 length: 15; clone size: few; V gene: TRBV5-1
CDR3 protein: CASIEGGKANTGELFF; D gene: NA; J gene: TRBJ2-2; CDR3 length: 16; clone size: NA; V gene: TRBV28
CDR3 protein: CSAASSSYNEQFF; D gene: NA; J gene: TRBJ2-1; CDR3 length: 13; clone size: NA; V gene: TRBV20-1
CDR3 protein: CSAEPDPNYGYTF; D gene: NA; J gene: TRBJ1-2; CDR3 length: 13; clone size: few; V gene: TRBV29-1
CDR3 protein: CASSQASGVGETQYF; D gene: TRBD2; J gene: TRBJ2-5; CDR3 length: 15; clone size: many; V gene: TRBV4-2
CDR3 protein: CASSSTTGTQYGYTF; D gene: NA; J gene: TRBJ1-2; CDR3 length: 15; clone size: NA; V gene: TRBV7-2
CDR3 protein: CASSKLAGEQETQYF; D gene: TRBD2; J gene: TRBJ2-5; CDR3 length: 15; clone size: few; V gene: TRBV5-1
CDR3 protein: CSVETGGDGYTF; D gene: TRBD1; J gene: TRBJ1-2; CDR3 length: 12; clone size: many; V gene: TRBV29-1
CDR3 protein: CASSLLSALSYNEQFF; D gene: NA; J gene: TRBJ2-1; CDR3 length: 16; clone size: many; V gene: TRBV3-1
CDR3 protein: CASSQGAQETQYF; D gene: NA; J gene: TRBJ2-5; CDR3 length: 13; clone size: NA; V gene: TRBV3-1
CDR3 protein: CASSSRAFEETQYF; D gene: NA; J gene: TRBJ2-5; CDR3 length: 14; clone size: few; V gene: TRBV2
CDR3 protein: CSARNSVGGEGKAFF; D gene: NA; J gene: TRBJ1-1; CDR3 length: 15; clone size: NA; V gene: TRBV20-1
CDR3 protein: CASSTGTGYLEAFF; D gene: TRBD1; J gene: TRBJ1-1; CDR3 length: 14; clone size: many; V gene: TRBV7-2
CDR3 protein: CASRDRDYEQYF; D gene: NA; J gene: TRBJ2-7; CDR3 length: 12; clone size: few; V gene: TRBV28